This T cell receptor beta chain derives from a study of CD8 T cells in ankylosing spondylitis. J lost 6 bases, V lost 4 bases, and 8 bases had no gene match. CDR1 MNHEY and CDR2 SVGAGI come from the germline V gene. The CDR3 totals 16 residues. Via MiXCR, TCRdb re-called the 5' RACE reads, giving one row per CDR3 protein. The data show under 250,000 distinct CDR3 sequences, roughly 10% seen once. This clonotype was sampled from a male donor with ankylosing spondylitis or in good health (not recorded which). The chain carries TRBV6-5 and TRBJ2-7; 14 bases map to TRBD2. Sequencing used blood, either unsorted or a sorted T cell fraction (not recorded which). The CDR3 protein is CASSSYPGTSGSEQYF. DNA for the CDR3: TGTGCCAGCAGTTCATACCCCGGGACTAGCGGGAGCGAGCAGTACTTC.